This entry lists 2 T cell receptor beta chains sequenced from one sample in a study of cytotoxic CD8 clonotypes in ibrutinib-treated CLL. Libraries were prepared by immunoSEQ multiplex PCR; TCRdb keeps only in-frame clonotypes and omits some of them. This sample carries some 47,000 clones, 50% to 65% of them seen once, and the ten largest clones take approximately 28%. The sequencing here drew on PBMCs, taken after 24 months of ibrutinib treatment. Receptors originate from a human donor with chronic lymphocytic leukemia.

This sequence joins TRBV4-1 and TRBJ1-3; 9 nucleotides match TRBD1. Unmatched junction bases numbered 3, after V lost 5 bases and J lost 4 bases. This CDR3 is 14 amino acids long. Germline CDR1 MGHRA, CDR2 YSYEKL. CDR3 DNA sequence: TGCGCCAGCAGCTACGGACAGGGGGGAAACACCATATATTTT. Amino acids: CASSYGQGGNTIYF.

This clone was picked up a small number of times. This rearrangement joins TRBV23-1 to TRBJ1-5; D is undetermined. TRBV23-1 has ORF status, its function being uncertain. There are 16 residues in the CDR3. V lost 0 bases, J lost 9 bases, and 18 bases lay in between. The CDR3 protein is CASSQSYVGPSPPQHF. CDR3 DNA sequence: TGCGCCAGCAGTCAATCGTATGTCGGCCCCTCCCCGCCCCAGCATTTT.